Listed below are T cell receptor beta chains from one sample, sequenced in a study of chemoradiotherapy in HPV16-positive cancers. TCRdb keeps only in-frame clones here, not all; method: immunoSEQ multiplex PCR. The table shows about 32,000 clones, with more than 70% occurring only once. Sample: blood, taken from a patient who underwent chemoradiotherapy. The receptors derive from a human donor with HPV-associated anogenital cancer. Both conserved end residues are part of each CDR3. Fields, in order: CDR3 DNA, CDR3 protein, clone size, J gene, V gene, D gene. A D gene is named only where the DNA matches it firmly. Clone size is shown for a subset of rows, as once, few, many or a class of expanded clone.

TGTGCCAGCAGCTATACTAGCGGGAGTGCAGATACGCAGTATTTT	CASSYTSGSADTQYF	NA	TRBJ2-3	TRBV7-2	TRBD2
TGTGCCAGCATTCGGGAGGGCACCGGGGAGCTGTTTTTT	CASIREGTGELFF	NA	TRBJ2-2	TRBV6-5	TRBD2
TGTGCCAGCAGCTTACGGGAAAGAGGGACTAGCGGCTATGGCTACACCTTC	CASSLRERGTSGYGYTF	once	TRBJ1-2	TRBV7-9	NA
TGTGCCAGCAGCGGAAGAGGGTGGGTCACTGAAGCTTTCTTT	CASSGRGWVTEAFF	few	TRBJ1-1	TRBV9	NA
TGTGCCAGCAGCCGGACAGGGGGGGCCTATGGCTACACCTTC	CASSRTGGAYGYTF	NA	TRBJ1-2	TRBV6-5	TRBD1
TGTGCCAGCAGTGACAGGTGGATGTCTTCACCCCTCCACTTT	CASSDRWMSSPLHF	few	TRBJ1-6	TRBV6-5	NA
TGTGCCAGCACCGGTAGCTTGACCCTCTACGAGCAGTACTTC	CASTGSLTLYEQYF	NA	TRBJ2-7	TRBV6-1	NA
TGTGCCAGCAGCTCAACAGGGTGGGGGACCCCGAACACCGGGGAGCTGCTTTTT	CASSSTGWGTPNTGELLF	NA	TRBJ2-2	TRBV13	NA
TGTGCCAGCAGCCCCAGGACAGGGGCTAACTATGGCTACACCTTC	CASSPRTGANYGYTF	NA	TRBJ1-2	TRBV7-2	TRBD1
TGTGCCAGCAGCCCCGGACAGACGAACACTGAAGCTTTCTTT	CASSPGQTNTEAFF	NA	TRBJ1-1	TRBV9	NA